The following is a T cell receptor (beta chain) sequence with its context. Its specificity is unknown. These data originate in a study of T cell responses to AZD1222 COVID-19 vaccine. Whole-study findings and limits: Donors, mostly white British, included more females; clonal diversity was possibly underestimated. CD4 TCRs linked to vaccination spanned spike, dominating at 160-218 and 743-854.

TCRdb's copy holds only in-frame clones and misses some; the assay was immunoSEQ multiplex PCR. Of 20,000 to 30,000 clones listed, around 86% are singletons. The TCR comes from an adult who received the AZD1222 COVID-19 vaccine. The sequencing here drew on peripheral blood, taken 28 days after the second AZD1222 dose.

The CDR3 DNA follows: TGTGCCAGCAGTTTTACATTGAACACTGAAGCTTTCTTT. It specifies CASSFTLNTEAFF. This chain uses TRBV6-2 or TRBV6-3 with TRBJ1-1, with no clear D. The germline V gene has CDR1 MNHEY and CDR2 SVGEGT. V was trimmed by 4 bases and J by 0 bases, leaving 6 bases between them. This CDR3 has 13 amino acids.